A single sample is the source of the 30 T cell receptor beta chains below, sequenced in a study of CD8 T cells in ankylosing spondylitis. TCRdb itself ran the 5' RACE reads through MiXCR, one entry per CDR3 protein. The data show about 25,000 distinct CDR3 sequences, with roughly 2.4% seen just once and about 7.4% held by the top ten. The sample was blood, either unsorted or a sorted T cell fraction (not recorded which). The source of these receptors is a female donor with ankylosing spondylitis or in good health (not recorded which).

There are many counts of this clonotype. CDR3 protein: CASSVGAEDAYEQYF. CDR3 bases: TGTGCCAGCAGCGTAGGGGCAGAGGACGCCTACGAGCAGTACTTC. The chain uses TRBV9 and TRBJ2-7, with D unclear. Germline CDR1 SGDLS, CDR2 YYNGEE. V was shortened by 0 bases and J by 2 bases, with 12 bases between the two germline ends. CDR3 length: 15 residues.

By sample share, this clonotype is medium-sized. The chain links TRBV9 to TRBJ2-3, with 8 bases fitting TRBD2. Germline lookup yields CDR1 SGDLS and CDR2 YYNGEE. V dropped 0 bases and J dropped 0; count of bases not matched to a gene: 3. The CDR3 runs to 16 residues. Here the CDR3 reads CASSVGVAGSTDTQYF. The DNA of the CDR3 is TGTGCCAGCAGCGTAGGTGTAGCGGGAAGCACAGATACGCAGTATTTT.

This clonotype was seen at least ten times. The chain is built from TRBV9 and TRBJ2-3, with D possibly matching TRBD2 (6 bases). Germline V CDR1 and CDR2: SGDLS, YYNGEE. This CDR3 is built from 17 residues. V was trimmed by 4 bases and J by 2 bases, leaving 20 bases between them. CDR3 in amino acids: CASSPLGAGYNTDTQYF. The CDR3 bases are TGTGCCAGCAGCCCTCTAGGAGCGGGTTATAACACAGATACGCAGTATTTT.

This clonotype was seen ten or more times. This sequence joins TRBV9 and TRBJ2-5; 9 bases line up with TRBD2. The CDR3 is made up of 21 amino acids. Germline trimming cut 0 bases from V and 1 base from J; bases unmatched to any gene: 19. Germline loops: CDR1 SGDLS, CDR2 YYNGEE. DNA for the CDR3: TGTGCCAGCAGCGTAGCTTTGGCTAGCGGGACGAGAGGGGGAAGCCAAGAGACCCAGTACTTC. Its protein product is CASSVALASGTRGGSQETQYF.

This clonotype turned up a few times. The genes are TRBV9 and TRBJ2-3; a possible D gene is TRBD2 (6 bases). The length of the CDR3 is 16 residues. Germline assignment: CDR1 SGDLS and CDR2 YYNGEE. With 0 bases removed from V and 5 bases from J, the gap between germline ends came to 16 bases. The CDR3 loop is CASSVGRGPSGDTQYF. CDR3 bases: TGTGCCAGCAGCGTAGGGCGGGGACCTTCGGGAGATACGCAGTATTTT.

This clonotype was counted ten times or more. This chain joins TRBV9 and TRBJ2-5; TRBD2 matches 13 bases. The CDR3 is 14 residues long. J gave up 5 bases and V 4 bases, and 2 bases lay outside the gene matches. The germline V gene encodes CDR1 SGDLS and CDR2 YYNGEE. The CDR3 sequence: CASSTSGGAETQYF. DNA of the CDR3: TGTGCCAGCAGCACTAGCGGGGGGGCGGAGACCCAGTACTTC.

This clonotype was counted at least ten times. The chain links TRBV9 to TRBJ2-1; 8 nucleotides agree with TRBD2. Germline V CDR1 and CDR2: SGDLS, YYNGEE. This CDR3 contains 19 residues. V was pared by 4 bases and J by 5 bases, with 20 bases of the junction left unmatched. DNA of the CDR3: TGTGCCAGCAGCCCAAACATTGGAGCGGGAGAGTACGGGGACAATGAGCAGTTCTTC. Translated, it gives CASSPNIGAGEYGDNEQFF.

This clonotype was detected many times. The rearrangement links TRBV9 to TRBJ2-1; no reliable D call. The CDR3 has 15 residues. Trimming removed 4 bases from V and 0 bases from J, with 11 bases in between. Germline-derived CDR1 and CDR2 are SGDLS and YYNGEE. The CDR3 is CASSLFASSYNEQFF. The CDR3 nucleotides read TGTGCCAGCAGCCTTTTCGCGAGCTCCTACAATGAGCAGTTCTTC.

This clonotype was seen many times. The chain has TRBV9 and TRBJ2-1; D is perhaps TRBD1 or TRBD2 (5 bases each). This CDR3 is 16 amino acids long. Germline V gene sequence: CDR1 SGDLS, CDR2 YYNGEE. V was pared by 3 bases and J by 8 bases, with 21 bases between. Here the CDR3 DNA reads TGTGCCAGCAGCGCACCAGCTGAGAGGGGCAAAGATGAGCAGTTCTTC. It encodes CASSAPAERGKDEQFF.

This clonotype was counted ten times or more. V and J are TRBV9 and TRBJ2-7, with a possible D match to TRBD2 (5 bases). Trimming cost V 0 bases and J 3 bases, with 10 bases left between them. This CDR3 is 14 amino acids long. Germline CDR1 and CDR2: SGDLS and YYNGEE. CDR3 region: CASSVDTGIYEQYF. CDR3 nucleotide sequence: TGTGCCAGCAGCGTAGACACCGGGATCTACGAGCAGTACTTC.

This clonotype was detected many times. The CDR3 DNA sequence: TGTGCCAGCAGCGTTACTAGCGGGAGGGCAAATGAGCAGTTCTTC. Its protein product is CASSVTSGRANEQFF. This chain uses TRBV9 with TRBJ2-1; 13 bases align to TRBD2. Germline V gene lookup returns CDR1 SGDLS and CDR2 YYNGEE. The CDR3 is 15 residues long. V was pared by 2 bases and J by 7 bases, with 3 bases of the junction left unmatched. Supplemented by reference TRBV9 and TRBJ2-1, the full variable domain reads DSGVTQTPKHLITATGQRVTLRCSPRSGDLSVYWYQQSLDQGLQFLIQYYNGEERAKGNILERFSAQQFPDLHSELNLSSLELGDSALYFCASSVTSGRANEQFFGPGTRLTVL.

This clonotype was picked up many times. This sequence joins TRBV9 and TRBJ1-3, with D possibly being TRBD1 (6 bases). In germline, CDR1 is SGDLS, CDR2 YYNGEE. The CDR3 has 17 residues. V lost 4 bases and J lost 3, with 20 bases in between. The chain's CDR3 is CASSRTDRQSGGNTIYF. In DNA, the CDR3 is TGTGCCAGCAGCAGAACAGACAGGCAAAGCGGTGGAAACACCATATATTTT.

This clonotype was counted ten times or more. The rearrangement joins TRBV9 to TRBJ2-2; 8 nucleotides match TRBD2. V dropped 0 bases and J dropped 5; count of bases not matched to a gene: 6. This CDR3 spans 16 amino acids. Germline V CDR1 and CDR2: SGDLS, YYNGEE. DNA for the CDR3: TGTGCCAGCAGCGTAGCGCCCACGGGAGGGACCGGGGAGCTGTTTTTT. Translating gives CASSVAPTGGTGELFF.

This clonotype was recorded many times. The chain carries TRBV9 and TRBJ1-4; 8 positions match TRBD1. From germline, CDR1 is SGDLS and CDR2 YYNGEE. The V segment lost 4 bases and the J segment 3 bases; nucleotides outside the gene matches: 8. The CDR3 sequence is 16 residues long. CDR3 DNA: TGTGCCAGCAGCCCTGCTCAGGGGGCAGCTAATGAAAAACTGTTTTTT. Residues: CASSPAQGAANEKLFF.

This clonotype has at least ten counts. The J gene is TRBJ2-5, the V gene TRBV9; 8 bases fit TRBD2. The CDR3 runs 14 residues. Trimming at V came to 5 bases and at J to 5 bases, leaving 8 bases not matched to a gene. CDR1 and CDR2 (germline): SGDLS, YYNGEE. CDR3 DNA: TGTGCCAGCAGGGCGGGACTAGATGAGGAGACCCAGTACTTC. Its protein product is CASRAGLDEETQYF.

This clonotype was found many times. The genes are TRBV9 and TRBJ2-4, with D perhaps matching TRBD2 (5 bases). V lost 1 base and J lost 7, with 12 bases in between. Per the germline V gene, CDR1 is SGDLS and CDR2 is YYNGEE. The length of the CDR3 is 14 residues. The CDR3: CASSVTDGGNIQYF. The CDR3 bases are TGTGCCAGCAGCGTAACGGACGGAGGCAACATTCAGTACTTC.

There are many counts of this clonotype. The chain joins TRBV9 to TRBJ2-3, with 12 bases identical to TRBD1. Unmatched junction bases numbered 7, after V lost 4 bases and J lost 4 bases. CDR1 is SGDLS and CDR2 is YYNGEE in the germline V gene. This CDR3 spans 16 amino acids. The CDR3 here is CASSPWDRGQPDTQYF. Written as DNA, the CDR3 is TGTGCCAGCAGCCCCTGGGACAGGGGGCAGCCAGATACGCAGTATTTT.

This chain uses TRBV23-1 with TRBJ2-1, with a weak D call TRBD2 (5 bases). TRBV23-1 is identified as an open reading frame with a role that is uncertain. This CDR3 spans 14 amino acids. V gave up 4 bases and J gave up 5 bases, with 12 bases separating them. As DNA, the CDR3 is TGCGCCAGCAGTCCACTGACCGGGGACAATGAGCAGTTCTTC. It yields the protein CASSPLTGDNEQFF.

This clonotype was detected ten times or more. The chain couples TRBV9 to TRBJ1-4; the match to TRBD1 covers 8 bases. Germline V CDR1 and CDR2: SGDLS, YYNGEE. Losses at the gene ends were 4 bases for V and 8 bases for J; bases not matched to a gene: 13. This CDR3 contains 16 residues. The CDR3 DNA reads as TGTGCCAGCAGCAAGGGACAGGTCGGGCAGAAGGAAAAACTGTTTTTT. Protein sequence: CASSKGQVGQKEKLFF.

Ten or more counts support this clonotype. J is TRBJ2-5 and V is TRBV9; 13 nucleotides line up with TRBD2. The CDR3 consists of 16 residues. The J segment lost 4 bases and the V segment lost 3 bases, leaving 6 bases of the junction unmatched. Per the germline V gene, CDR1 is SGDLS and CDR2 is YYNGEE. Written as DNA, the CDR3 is TGTGCCAGCAGCGAGACTAGCGGGAGGCCTGCAGAGACCCAGTACTTC. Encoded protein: CASSETSGRPAETQYF.

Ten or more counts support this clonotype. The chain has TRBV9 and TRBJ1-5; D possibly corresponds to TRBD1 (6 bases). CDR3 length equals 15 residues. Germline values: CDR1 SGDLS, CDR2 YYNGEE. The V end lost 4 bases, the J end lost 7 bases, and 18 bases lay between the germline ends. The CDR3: CASSPSQGVGQPQHF. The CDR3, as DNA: TGTGCCAGCAGCCCATCACAGGGAGTAGGGCAGCCCCAGCATTTT. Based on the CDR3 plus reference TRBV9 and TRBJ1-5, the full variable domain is DSGVTQTPKHLITATGQRVTLRCSPRSGDLSVYWYQQSLDQGLQFLIQYYNGEERAKGNILERFSAQQFPDLHSELNLSSLELGDSALYFCASSPSQGVGQPQHFGDGTRLSIL.

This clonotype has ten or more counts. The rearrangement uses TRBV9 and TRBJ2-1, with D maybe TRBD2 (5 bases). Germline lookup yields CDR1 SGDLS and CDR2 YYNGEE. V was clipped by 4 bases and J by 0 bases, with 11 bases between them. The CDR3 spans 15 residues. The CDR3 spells CASSSGLSSYNEQFF. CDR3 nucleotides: TGTGCCAGCAGCTCAGGACTGAGCTCCTACAATGAGCAGTTCTTC.

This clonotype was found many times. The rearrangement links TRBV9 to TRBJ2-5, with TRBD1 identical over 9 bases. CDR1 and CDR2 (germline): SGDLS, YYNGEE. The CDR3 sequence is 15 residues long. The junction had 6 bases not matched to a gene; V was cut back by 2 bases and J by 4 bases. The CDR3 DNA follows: TGTGCCAGCAGCGTCCGGGACAGGGCCTCAGAGACCCAGTACTTC. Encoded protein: CASSVRDRASETQYF.

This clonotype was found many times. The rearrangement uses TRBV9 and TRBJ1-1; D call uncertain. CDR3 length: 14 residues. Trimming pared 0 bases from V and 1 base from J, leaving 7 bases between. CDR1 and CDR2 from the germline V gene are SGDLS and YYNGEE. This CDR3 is CASSVDGRNTEAFF. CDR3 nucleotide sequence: TGTGCCAGCAGCGTAGACGGCCGGAACACTGAAGCTTTCTTT.

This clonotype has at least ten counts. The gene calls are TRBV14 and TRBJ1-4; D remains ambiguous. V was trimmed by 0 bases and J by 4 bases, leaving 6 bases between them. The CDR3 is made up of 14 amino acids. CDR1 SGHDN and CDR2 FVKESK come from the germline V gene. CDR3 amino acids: CASSQDWFNEKLFF. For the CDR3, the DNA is TGTGCCAGCAGCCAAGATTGGTTTAATGAAAAACTGTTTTTT.

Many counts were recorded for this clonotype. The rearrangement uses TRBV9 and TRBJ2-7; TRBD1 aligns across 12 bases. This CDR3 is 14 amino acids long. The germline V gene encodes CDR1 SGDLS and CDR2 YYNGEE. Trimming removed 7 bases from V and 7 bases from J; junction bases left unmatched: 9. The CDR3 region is CASAQGQGAWEQYF. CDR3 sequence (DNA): TGTGCCAGCGCCCAGGGACAGGGGGCATGGGAGCAGTACTTC.

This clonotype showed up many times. CDR3 DNA: TGTGCCAGCAGCGTGGGGCCAGGAGCCTCCTACGAGCAGTACTTC. Protein product: CASSVGPGASYEQYF. The chain carries TRBV9 and TRBJ2-7; D might be TRBD1 (5 bases). This CDR3 is 15 amino acids long. CDR1 and CDR2 (germline): SGDLS, YYNGEE. V was trimmed by 2 bases and J by 0 bases, leaving 12 bases between them.

The CDR3 sequence: CASSAGRGRGNTEAFF. As DNA, the CDR3 is TGTGCCAGCAGCGCGGGCAGGGGAAGAGGGAACACTGAAGCTTTCTTT. The chain is built from TRBV9 and TRBJ1-1; tentative D call: TRBD1 (6 bases). The length of the CDR3 is 16 residues. The V end lost 3 bases, the J end lost 1 base, and 16 bases lay between the germline ends. CDR1 and CDR2 (germline): SGDLS, YYNGEE.

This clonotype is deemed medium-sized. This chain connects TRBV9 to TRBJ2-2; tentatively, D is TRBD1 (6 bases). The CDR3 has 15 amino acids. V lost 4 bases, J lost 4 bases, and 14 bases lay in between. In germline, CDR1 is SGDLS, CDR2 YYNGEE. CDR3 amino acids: CASSPNRVITGELFF. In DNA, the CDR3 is TGTGCCAGCAGCCCCAACAGGGTTATCACCGGGGAGCTGTTTTTT.

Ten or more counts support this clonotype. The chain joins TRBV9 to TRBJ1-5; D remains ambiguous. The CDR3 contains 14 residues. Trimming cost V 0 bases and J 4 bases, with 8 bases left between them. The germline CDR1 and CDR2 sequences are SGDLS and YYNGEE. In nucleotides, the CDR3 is TGTGCCAGCAGCGTAGGGCCAGAAAATCAGCCCCAGCATTTT. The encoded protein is CASSVGPENQPQHF.